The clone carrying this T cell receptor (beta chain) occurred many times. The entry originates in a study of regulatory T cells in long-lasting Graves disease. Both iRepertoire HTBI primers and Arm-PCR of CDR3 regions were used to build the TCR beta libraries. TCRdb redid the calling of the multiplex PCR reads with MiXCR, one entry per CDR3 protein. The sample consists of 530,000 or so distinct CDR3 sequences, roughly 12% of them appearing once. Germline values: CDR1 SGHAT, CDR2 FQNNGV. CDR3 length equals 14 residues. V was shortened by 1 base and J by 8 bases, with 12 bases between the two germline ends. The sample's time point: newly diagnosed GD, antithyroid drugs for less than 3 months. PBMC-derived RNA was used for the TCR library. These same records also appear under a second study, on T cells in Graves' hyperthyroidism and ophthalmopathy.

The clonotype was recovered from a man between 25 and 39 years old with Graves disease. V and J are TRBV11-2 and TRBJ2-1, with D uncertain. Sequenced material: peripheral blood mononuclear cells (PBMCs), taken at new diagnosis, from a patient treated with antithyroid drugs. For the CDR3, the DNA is TGTGCCAGCAGCTTAGGCAGGTGGGTGGATGAGCAGTTCTTC. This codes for CASSLGRWVDEQFF.